Listed below are T cell receptor beta chains from one sample, sequenced in a study of blood T cell repertoires in COVID-19. Sequencing used immunoSEQ multiplex PCR; TCRdb keeps in-frame clones, though not all of them. This table holds 250,000 or so clones, around nine tenths found once. The sequenced sample consisted of peripheral blood. The receptor source for this set is a woman aged 60 to 75 with acute or convalescent COVID-19. CDR3s include the opening cysteine and the closing phenylalanine or tryptophan.

V gene	CDR3 protein
TRBV5-6	CASSPQTSGGTDTQYF
TRBV30	CAWNGAAGAEEKLFF
TRBV7-2	CASSLGSTSGAYEQYF
TRBV24-1	CATSGLSSYNEQFF
TRBV28	CASSLQGSVKNIQYF
TRBV20-1	CSASGLNEQYF
TRBV19	CASSIAGSGGSSTQYF
TRBV5-1	CASSPGAFSNQPQHF
TRBV7-8	CASSKEGTDRSPLHF
TRBV7-8	CASSEGGRLSYEQYF
TRBV10-1	CASSGGQIYGYTF
TRBV7-9	CASSLTGGLVETQYF
TRBV28	CASSLDRGHTDTQYF
TRBV9	CASSVVPSGTSGELFF
TRBV3-1/TRBV3-2	CASRGTARDGGYTF
TRBV25-1	CASSDTSRVGEKLFF
TRBV5-1	CASSTGQGQGKSDTQYF
TRBV9	CASSEGQGSGGYTF
TRBV19	CASSIVRPQGARGDTQYF
TRBV2	CASSGDGGRGGDYEQYF
TRBV7-2	CASSLFINTEAFF
TRBV13	CASSSHRGGIPVEQFF
TRBV6-2/TRBV6-3	CASSYSTDRIDTEAFF
TRBV19	CASSSTVQSNEKLFF
TRBV30	CAWSRLANTGELFF
TRBV10-1	CASSVDRGYNGQFF
TRBV10-1	CASTLDRPYGYTF
TRBV3-1/TRBV3-2	CASSQGGGEYF
TRBV7-6	CASSPRQGDTGELFF
TRBV6-1	CASSERWTGSLTEAFF
TRBV5-1	CASSSGTGGLNEQFF
TRBV19	CASSIYPGEQFF
TRBV28	CASSSRTYGYTF
TRBV4-3	CASSPTRTSVDNEQFF
TRBV6-1	CASSDTLAGGDTQYF
TRBV10-2	CASSTLKRTGYEQYF
TRBV19	CATTSGGASDTQYF
TRBV3-1/TRBV3-2	CASSARDFGSDTQYF
TRBV30	CAWSGGGHPGGQPQHF
TRBV4-1	CASSQAGTGLAYNEQFF